This is a list of T cell receptor beta chains from one sample in a study of PD-1 blockade in classical Hodgkin lymphoma. Profiled with immunoSEQ multiplex PCR; TCRdb holds only in-frame clones, not every one. The table records 100,000 or so clones, about nine tenths of them present only once. Sequences were derived from peripheral blood mononuclear cells (PBMCs), sampled before the fourth cycle of nivolumab. These receptors all stem from a human donor with classical Hodgkin lymphoma. CDR3s include the opening cysteine and the closing phenylalanine or tryptophan. The order of the fields is V gene, J gene, D gene, clone size, CDR3 protein, CDR3 DNA. D genes are given only for firm matches. Clone size, where shown, is once, few, many, or a class for clones that have expanded.

>TRBV7-2|TRBJ2-7|-|-
CASSTYSQAYEQYF
TGTGCCAGCAGCACTTACTCACAGGCCTACGAGCAGTACTTC
>TRBV28|TRBJ1-2|-|once
CASSLRGAGYGYTF
TGTGCCAGCAGTTTACGGGGCGCGGGGTATGGCTACACCTTC
>TRBV12-5|TRBJ1-1|-|-
CASGLVGGPRGTEAFF
TGTGCTAGTGGTTTGGTTGGAGGGCCCCGAGGGACTGAAGCTTTCTTT
>TRBV30|TRBJ1-1|-|-
CAWSGRKLRPEAFF
TGTGCCTGGAGTGGGAGGAAGCTAAGGCCGGAAGCTTTCTTT
>TRBV6-5|TRBJ1-1|TRBD1|-
CASRGQGAGDTEAFF
TGTGCCAGCAGGGGACAGGGGGCTGGTGACACTGAAGCTTTCTTT
>TRBV19|TRBJ1-1|-|-
CASSRSGEGTEAFF
TGTGCCAGTAGTAGATCGGGCGAGGGGACTGAAGCTTTCTTT
>TRBV19|TRBJ2-7|TRBD2|-
CASSAAGGPSYEQYF
TGTGCCAGTAGTGCAGCGGGGGGGCCCTCCTACGAGCAGTACTTC
>TRBV30|TRBJ2-3|TRBD2|-
CALNTRLAGPHTDTQYF
TGTGCCTTAAATACGAGGCTAGCGGGTCCACACACAGATACGCAGTATTTT
>TRBV6-6|TRBJ1-5|-|-
CASSQNSNQPQHF
TGTGCCAGCAGTCAAAATAGCAATCAGCCCCAGCATTTT
>TRBV29-1|TRBJ1-4|-|-
CSVGGGSDNEKLFF
TGCAGCGTTGGGGGCGGCAGTGATAATGAAAAACTGTTTTTT
>TRBV28|TRBJ2-5|TRBD2|-
CASRGGGVETQYF
TGTGCCAGCAGGGGCGGGGGTGTGGAGACCCAGTACTTC
>TRBV10-2|TRBJ2-5|-|-
CASMSVPPGETQYF
TGCGCCAGCATGAGTGTACCTCCGGGGGAGACCCAGTACTTC
>TRBV5-1|TRBJ2-7|-|-
CASSLAVFVPQSSYEQYF
TGCGCCAGCAGCTTGGCTGTATTCGTACCGCAAAGCTCCTACGAGCAGTACTTC
>TRBV27|TRBJ1-5|-|-
CASSFAVWQPQHF
TGTGCCAGCAGTTTCGCGGTCTGGCAGCCCCAGCATTTT
>TRBV9|TRBJ2-7|TRBD2|once
CASSVADASGTYEQYF
TGTGCCAGCAGCGTAGCCGACGCTAGCGGAACCTACGAGCAGTACTTC
>TRBV19|TRBJ1-5|-|-
CASSIGDSGNQPQHF
TGTGCCAGTAGTATAGGGGACTCAGGCAATCAGCCCCAGCATTTT
>TRBV13|TRBJ1-2|TRBD1|once
CASSLGQGARGYTF
TGTGCCAGCAGCTTAGGGCAGGGGGCACGTGGCTACACCTTC
>TRBV18|TRBJ2-6|TRBD1|-
CASSRQGGGANVLTF
TGTGCCAGCTCCCGACAGGGTGGTGGGGCCAACGTCCTGACTTTC
>TRBV7-9|TRBJ2-7|-|-
CASSRDRTYEQYF
TGTGCCAGCAGCCGGGACCGAACCTACGAGCAGTACTTC
>TRBV18|TRBJ2-3|-|-
CASSRQGTDTQYF
TGTGCCAGCTCACGACAGGGCACAGATACGCAGTATTTT
>TRBV2|TRBJ1-5|TRBD1|few
CATWTGLNQPQHF
TGTGCCACCTGGACAGGGCTTAATCAGCCCCAGCATTTT
>TRBV30|TRBJ1-5|TRBD1|-
CAWTPDRGGNQPQHF
TGTGCCTGGACACCGGACAGGGGTGGCAATCAGCCCCAGCATTTT
>TRBV30|TRBJ2-1|-|-
CAWNAGHNEQFF
TGTGCCTGGAATGCAGGCCACAATGAGCAGTTCTTC
>TRBV7-2|TRBJ2-7|-|-
CASSLGAISSSEQYF
TGTGCCAGCAGCTTAGGGGCAATTTCAAGCTCCGAGCAGTACTTC
>TRBV19|TRBJ1-1|-|-
CASRSGLNPEAFF
TGTGCCAGTAGAAGTGGATTGAACCCTGAAGCTTTCTTT
>TRBV21-1|TRBJ2-5|-|-
CASSKVESRGFQETQYF
TGTGCCAGCAGCAAAGTGGAGAGCAGGGGCTTCCAAGAGACCCAGTACTTC
>TRBV19|TRBJ2-3|-|-
CASSRGGGGTDTQYF
TGTGCCAGTAGTCGGGGAGGGGGGGGCACAGATACGCAGTATTTT
>TRBV6-1|TRBJ2-7|TRBD1|-
CASNLPGGLYEQYF
TGTGCCAGCAATCTTCCAGGGGGCCTCTACGAGCAGTACTTC
>TRBV9|TRBJ2-3|-|-
CASSVGVSGRFADTQYF
TGTGCCAGCAGCGTAGGGGTCAGTGGGCGGTTTGCAGATACGCAGTATTTT
>TRBV7-8|TRBJ1-2|-|-
CASNLPYPGRPTGYTF
TGTGCCAGCAACCTACCATACCCGGGCAGACCTACAGGCTACACCTTC
>TRBV19|TRBJ2-7|TRBD2|-
CASRPSGGHYEQYF
TGTGCCAGTAGGCCCAGCGGGGGGCACTACGAGCAGTACTTC
>TRBV4-2|TRBJ1-2|TRBD1|-
CASSQGTGTGAGYGYTF
TGTGCCAGCAGCCAAGGAACCGGGACAGGGGCCGGCTATGGCTACACCTTC
>TRBV30|TRBJ2-5|TRBD2|-
CAWSVSSLAGGRETQYF
TGTGCCTGGAGTGTATCTTCCCTAGCGGGGGGCAGGGAGACCCAGTACTTC
>TRBV4-1|TRBJ2-3|TRBD1|-
CASSQEKYFGQGADTQYF
TGCGCCAGCAGCCAAGAGAAGTACTTTGGACAGGGCGCAGATACGCAGTATTTT
>TRBV11-1|TRBJ2-3|TRBD2|once
CASSLDLASGETDTQYF
TGTGCCAGCAGCTTGGACCTGGCTAGCGGGGAAACAGATACGCAGTATTTT
>TRBV14|TRBJ2-1|TRBD2|once
CASRETSGGSYNEQFF
TGTGCCAGCAGGGAGACTAGCGGGGGATCCTACAATGAGCAGTTCTTC
>TRBV18|TRBJ1-3|TRBD1|-
CASSTRQGDGNTIYF
TGTGCCAGCTCTACAAGACAGGGAGATGGAAACACCATATATTTT
>TRBV6-5|TRBJ1-5|-|-
CASSYSRQSNQPQHF
TGTGCCAGCAGTTACTCACGGCAGAGCAATCAGCCCCAGCATTTT
>TRBV4-2|TRBJ2-7|-|-
CASSQDFQVSYEQYF
TGTGCCAGCAGCCAAGATTTCCAGGTCTCCTACGAGCAGTACTTC